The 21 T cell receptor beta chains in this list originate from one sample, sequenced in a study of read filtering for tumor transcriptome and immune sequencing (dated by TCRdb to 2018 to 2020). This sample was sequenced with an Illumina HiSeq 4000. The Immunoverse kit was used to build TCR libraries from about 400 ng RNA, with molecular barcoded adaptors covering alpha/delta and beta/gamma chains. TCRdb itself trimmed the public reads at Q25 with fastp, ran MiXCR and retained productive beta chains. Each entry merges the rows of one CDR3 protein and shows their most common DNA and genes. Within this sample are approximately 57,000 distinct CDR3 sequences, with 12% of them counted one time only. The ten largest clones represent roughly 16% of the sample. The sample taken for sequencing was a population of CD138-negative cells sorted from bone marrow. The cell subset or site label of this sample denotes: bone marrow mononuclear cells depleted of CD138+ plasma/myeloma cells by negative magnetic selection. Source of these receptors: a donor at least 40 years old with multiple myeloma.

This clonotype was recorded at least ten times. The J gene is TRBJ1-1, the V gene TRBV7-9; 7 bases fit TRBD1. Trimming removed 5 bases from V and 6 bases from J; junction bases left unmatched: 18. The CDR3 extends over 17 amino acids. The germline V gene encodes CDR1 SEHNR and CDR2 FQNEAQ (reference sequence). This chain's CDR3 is CASSNSPGQNFTAEAFF. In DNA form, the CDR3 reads TGTGCCAGCAGCAATTCGCCGGGACAGAATTTCACTGCTGAAGCTTTCTTT. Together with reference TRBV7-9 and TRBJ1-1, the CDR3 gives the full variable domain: DTGVSQNPRHKITKRGQNVTFRCDPISEHNRLYWYRQTLGQGPEFLTYFQNEAQLEKSRLLSDRFSAERPKGSFSTLEIQRTEQGDSAMYLCASSNSPGQNFTAEAFFGQGTRLTVV.

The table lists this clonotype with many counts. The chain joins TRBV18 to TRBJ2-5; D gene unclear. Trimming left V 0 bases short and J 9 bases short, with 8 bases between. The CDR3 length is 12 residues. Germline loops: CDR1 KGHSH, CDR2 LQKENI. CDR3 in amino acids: CASSPPKRAQYF. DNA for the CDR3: TGTGCCAGCTCACCACCCAAGAGAGCCCAGTACTTC.

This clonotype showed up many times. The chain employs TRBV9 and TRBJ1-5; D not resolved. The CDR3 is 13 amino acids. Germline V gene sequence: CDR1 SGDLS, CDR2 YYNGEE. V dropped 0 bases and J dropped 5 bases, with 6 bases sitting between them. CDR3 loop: CASSVDPDQPQHF. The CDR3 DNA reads TGTGCCAGCAGCGTAGACCCCGATCAGCCCCAGCATTTT.

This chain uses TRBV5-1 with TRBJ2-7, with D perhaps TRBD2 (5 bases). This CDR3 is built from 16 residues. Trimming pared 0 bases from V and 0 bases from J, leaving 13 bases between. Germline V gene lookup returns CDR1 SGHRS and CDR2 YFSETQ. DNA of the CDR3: TGCGCCAGCAGCTTGGCCCAGGAGGCGGTCTCCTACGAGCAGTACTTC. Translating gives CASSLAQEAVSYEQYF.

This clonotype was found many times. CDR3 nucleotides: TGTGCCAGCGGCCCACGACCGGATCAGACGCAGTATTTT. It codes for CASGPRPDQTQYF. The rearrangement joins TRBV11-2 to TRBJ2-3; no definite D call. The CDR3 is made up of 13 amino acids. Germline V gene lookup returns CDR1 SGHAT and CDR2 FQNNGV. V lost 8 bases and J 9 bases, leaving 18 bases between the germline ends.

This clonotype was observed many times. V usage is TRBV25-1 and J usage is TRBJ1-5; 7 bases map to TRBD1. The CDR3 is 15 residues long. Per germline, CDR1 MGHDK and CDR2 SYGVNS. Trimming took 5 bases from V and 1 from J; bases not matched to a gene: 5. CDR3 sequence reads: CASSPGQASNQPQHF. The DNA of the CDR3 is TGTGCCAGCAGTCCCGGACAGGCGAGCAATCAGCCCCAGCATTTT.

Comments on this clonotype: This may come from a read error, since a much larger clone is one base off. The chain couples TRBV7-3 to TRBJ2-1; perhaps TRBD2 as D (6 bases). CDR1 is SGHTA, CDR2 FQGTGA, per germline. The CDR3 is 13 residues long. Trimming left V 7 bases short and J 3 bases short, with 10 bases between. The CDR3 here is CASIGLFYNEQFF. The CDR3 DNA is TGTGCCAGCATCGGACTATTCTACAATGAGCAGTTCTTC.

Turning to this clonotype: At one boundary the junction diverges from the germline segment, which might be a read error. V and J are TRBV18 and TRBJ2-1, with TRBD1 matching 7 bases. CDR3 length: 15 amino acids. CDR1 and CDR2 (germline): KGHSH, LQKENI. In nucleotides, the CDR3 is TGTGCCGGCTCGCCCACAGGGGATACCTACAATGAGAAGTTCTTC. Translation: CAGSPTGDTYNEKFF. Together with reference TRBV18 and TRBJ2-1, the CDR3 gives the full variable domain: NAGVMQNPRHLVRRRGQEARLRCSPMKGHSHVYWYRQLPEEGLKFMVYLQKENIIDESGMPKERFSAEFPKEGPSILRIQQVVRGDSAAYFCAGSPTGDTYNEKFFGPGTRLTVL.

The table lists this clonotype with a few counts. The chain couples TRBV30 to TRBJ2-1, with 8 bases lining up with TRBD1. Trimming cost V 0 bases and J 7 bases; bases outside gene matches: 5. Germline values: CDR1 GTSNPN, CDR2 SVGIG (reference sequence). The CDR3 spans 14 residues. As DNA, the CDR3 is TGTGCCTGGAGTGTACAGACAGGGGCAAATGAGCAGTTCTTC. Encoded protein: CAWSVQTGANEQFF. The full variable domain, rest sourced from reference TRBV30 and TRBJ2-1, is SQTIHQWPATLVQPVGSPLSLECTVEGTSNPNLYWYRQAAGRGLQLLFYSVGIGQISSEVPQNLSASRPQDRQFILSSKKLLLSDSGFYLCAWSVQTGANEQFFGPGTRLTVL.

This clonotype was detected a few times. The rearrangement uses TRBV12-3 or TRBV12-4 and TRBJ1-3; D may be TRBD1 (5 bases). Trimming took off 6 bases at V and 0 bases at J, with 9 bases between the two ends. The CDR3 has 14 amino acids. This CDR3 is CASSRDSSGNTIYF. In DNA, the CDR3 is TGTGCCAGCAGCCGAGACAGCTCTGGAAACACCATATATTTT.

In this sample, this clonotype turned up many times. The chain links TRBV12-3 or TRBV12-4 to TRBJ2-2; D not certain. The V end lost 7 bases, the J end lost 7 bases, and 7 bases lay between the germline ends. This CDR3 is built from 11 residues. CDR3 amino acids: CASIYSGELFF. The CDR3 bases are TGTGCCAGCATTTACAGCGGGGAGCTGTTTTTT.

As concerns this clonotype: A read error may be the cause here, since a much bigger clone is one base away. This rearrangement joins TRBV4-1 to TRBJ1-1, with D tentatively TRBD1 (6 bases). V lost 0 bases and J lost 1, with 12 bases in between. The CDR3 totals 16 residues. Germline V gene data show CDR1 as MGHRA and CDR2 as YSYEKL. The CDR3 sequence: CASSQDGGGSNTEAFF. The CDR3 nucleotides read TGCGCCAGCAGCCAAGATGGGGGGGGCTCGAACACTGAAGCTTTCTTT.

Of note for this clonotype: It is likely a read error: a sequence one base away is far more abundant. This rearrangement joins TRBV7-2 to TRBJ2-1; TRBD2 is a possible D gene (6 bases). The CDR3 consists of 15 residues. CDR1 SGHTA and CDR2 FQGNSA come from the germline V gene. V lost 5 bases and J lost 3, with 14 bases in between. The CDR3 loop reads CASSPHSGYYNEQFF. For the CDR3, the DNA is TGTGCCAGCAGCCCACACAGCGGGTACTACAATGAGCAGTTCTTC.

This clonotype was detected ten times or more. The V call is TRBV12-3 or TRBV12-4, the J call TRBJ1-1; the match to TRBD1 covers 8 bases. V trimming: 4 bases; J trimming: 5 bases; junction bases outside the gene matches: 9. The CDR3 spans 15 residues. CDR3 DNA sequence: TGTGCCAGCAGTTGGGGACAGGCTGTGAGGACTGAAGCTTTCTTT. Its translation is CASSWGQAVRTEAFF.

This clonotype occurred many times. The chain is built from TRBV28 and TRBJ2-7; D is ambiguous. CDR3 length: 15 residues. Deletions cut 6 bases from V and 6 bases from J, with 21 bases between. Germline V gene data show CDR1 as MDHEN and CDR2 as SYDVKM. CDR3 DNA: TGTGCCAGCAGCCCCCGGGTTTTTGATAAAGCCGAGCAGTACTTC. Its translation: CASSPRVFDKAEQYF.

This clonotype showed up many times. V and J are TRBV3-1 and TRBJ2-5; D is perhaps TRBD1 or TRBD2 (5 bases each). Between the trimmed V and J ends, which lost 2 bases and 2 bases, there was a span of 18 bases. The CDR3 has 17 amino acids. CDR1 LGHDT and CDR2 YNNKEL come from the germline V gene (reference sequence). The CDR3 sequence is CASSQLGEKADQETQYF. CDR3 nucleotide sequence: TGTGCCAGCAGCCAACTAGGGGAAAAAGCGGATCAAGAGACCCAGTACTTC.

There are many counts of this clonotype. DNA of the CDR3: TGCAGCGTGAGCAGGGGGCGTTCTAATGAAAAACTGTTTTTT. Amino acid sequence: CSVSRGRSNEKLFF. This chain links TRBV29-1 with TRBJ1-4, with 8 bases identical to TRBD1. The CDR3 is made up of 14 amino acids. The germline CDR1 and CDR2 sequences are SQVTM and ANQGSEA. Trimming removed 6 bases from V and 3 bases from J; junction bases left unmatched: 6. The full variable domain, with the rest looked up from reference TRBV29-1 and TRBJ1-4, is SAVISQKPSRDICQRGTSLTIQCQVDSQVTMMFWYRQQPGQSLTLIATANQGSEATYESGFVIDKFPISRPNLTFSTLTVSNMSPEDSSIYLCSVSRGRSNEKLFFGSGTQLSVL.

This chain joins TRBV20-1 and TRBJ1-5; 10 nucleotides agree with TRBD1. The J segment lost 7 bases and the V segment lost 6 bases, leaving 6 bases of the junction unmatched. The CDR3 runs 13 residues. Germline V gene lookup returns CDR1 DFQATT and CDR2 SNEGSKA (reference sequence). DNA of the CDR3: TGCAGTGCAGCGGACAGGGGGTTCCAGCCCCAGCATTTT. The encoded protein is CSAADRGFQPQHF.

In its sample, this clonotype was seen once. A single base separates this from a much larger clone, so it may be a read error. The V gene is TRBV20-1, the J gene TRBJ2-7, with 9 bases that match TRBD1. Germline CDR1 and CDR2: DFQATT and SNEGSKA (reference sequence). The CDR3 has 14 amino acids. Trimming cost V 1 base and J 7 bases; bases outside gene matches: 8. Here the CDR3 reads CSARGPGQGKEQYF. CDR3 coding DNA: TGCAGTGCTAGAGGTCCGGGACAGGGTAAAGAGCAGTACTTC.

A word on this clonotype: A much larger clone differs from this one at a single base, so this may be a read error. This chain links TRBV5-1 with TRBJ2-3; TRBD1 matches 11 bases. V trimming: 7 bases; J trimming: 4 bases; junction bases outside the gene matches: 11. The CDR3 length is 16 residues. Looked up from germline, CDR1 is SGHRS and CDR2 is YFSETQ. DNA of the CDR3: TGCGCCAGCGGCTCGGCCCCGGGACAGGGGGCAGATACGCAGTATTTT. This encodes CASGSAPGQGADTQYF.

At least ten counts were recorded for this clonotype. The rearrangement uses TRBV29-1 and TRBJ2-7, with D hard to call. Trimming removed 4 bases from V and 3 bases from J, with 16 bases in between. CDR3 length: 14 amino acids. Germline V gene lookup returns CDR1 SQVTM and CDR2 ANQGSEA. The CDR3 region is CSVAVPMGYYEQYF. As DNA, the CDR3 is TGCAGCGTTGCCGTTCCGATGGGATACTACGAGCAGTACTTC.